A selection of T cell receptor beta chains follows, all from one sample in a study of cytomegalovirus exposure and HLA in healthy donors. The table came from immunoSEQ multiplex PCR; TCRdb's copy has only in-frame clones and leaves some out. The repertoire holds under 200,000 clones, with about 80% as singletons. The sample was PBMCs. The origin of the receptors is a man between 18 and 35 years old in good health and CMV-seropositive. The CDR3 runs from the conserved cysteine through the conserved F or W. Each record gives: V gene, D gene, J gene, clone size, CDR3 DNA, CDR3 protein. A D gene is named only where the DNA matches it firmly. Some rows have no size entry. The others give once, few or many, or a class for an expanded clone.

TRBV7-3	TRBD1	TRBJ1-1	NA	TGTGCCAGCAGCTCGAGACAGGGGGCTTACACTGAAGCTTTCTTT	CASSSRQGAYTEAFF
TRBV6-6	TRBD1	TRBJ1-1	once	TGTGCCAGCAGCCCCTATTCGACAGGGGGTAGCACTGAAGCTTTCTTT	CASSPYSTGGSTEAFF
TRBV2	TRBD1	TRBJ2-7	NA	TGTGCCAGCAGTGACTGGACAGGGGCCTACGAGCAGTACTTC	CASSDWTGAYEQYF
TRBV25-1	NA	TRBJ2-5	NA	TGTGCCAGCGGCGCGGGTCAAGAGACCCAGTACTTC	CASGAGQETQYF
TRBV18	NA	TRBJ2-7	NA	TGTGCCAGCTCTTCCAGGGGCGACCAAAGCGCCTCCTACGAGCAGTACTTC	CASSSRGDQSASYEQYF
TRBV5-5	TRBD1	TRBJ1-2	once	TGTGCCAGCAGCTTGGCGACAGGGCCCCATTACTATGGCTACACCTTC	CASSLATGPHYYGYTF
TRBV5-1	NA	TRBJ2-7	NA	TGCGCCAGCAGTCCAGAGGATATCCGAACCGAGCAGTACTTC	CASSPEDIRTEQYF
TRBV28	TRBD1	TRBJ2-3	NA	TGTGCCAGCAGTTTATTACAGGGGGCAGATACGCAGTATTTT	CASSLLQGADTQYF
TRBV30	NA	TRBJ2-7	NA	TGTGCCTGCCGGACAGCCTACGAGCAGTACTTC	CACRTAYEQYF
TRBV7-9	TRBD1	TRBJ2-7	NA	TGTGCCAGCAGCTTAGATGGGACAGACTACGAGCAGTACTTC	CASSLDGTDYEQYF
TRBV11-2	TRBD2	TRBJ2-7	NA	TGTGCCAGCAGCTCTAGACTAGCGGGAGGAACTATGCTCTACGAGCAGTACTTC	CASSSRLAGGTMLYEQYF
TRBV6-6	TRBD1	TRBJ2-7	NA	TGTGCCAGCAGTGAGCCCTCGACAGGGGCGGAGGAGCAGTACTTC	CASSEPSTGAEEQYF
TRBV5-6	TRBD1	TRBJ2-2	NA	TGTGCCAGCAGCAGACCAGGGGGAGTTAGTGACACCGGGGAGCTGTTTTTT	CASSRPGGVSDTGELFF
TRBV11-3	NA	TRBJ2-1	NA	TGTGCCAGCAGCTTAGCTGGTCCAGAACCTTACAATGAGCAGTTCTTC	CASSLAGPEPYNEQFF
TRBV19	TRBD1	TRBJ1-1	NA	TGTGCCAGTAGTCCAATGACAGGGGATACTGAAGCTTTCTTT	CASSPMTGDTEAFF
TRBV5-4	TRBD1	TRBJ2-3	once	TGTGCCAGCAGCCAGACAGGGGGAGGAGCAGATACGCAGTATTTT	CASSQTGGGADTQYF
TRBV7-2	NA	TRBJ2-7	NA	TGTGCCAGCAGCTCGGACGGGACTTTCAACTACGAGCAGTACTTC	CASSSDGTFNYEQYF
TRBV28	TRBD2	TRBJ2-5	NA	TGTGCCAGCAGATTTACTAGCGGCCAAGAGACCCAGTACTTC	CASRFTSGQETQYF
TRBV6-6	TRBD1	TRBJ1-1	NA	TGTGCCAGCCGCACGGGACAGGGTGACACTGAAGCTTTCTTT	CASRTGQGDTEAFF